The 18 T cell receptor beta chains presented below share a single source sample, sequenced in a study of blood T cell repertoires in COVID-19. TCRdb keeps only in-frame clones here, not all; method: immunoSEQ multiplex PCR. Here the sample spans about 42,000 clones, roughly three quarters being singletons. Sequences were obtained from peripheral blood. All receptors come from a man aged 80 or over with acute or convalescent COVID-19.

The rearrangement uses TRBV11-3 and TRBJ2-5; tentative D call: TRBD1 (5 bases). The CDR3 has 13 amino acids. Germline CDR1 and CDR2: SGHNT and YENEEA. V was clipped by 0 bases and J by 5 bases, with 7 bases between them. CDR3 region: CASSLDRDETQYF. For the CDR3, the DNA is TGTGCCAGCAGCTTAGACAGGGATGAGACCCAGTACTTC. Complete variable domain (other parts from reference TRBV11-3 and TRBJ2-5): EAGVVQSPRYKIIEKKQPVAFWCNPISGHNTLYWYLQNLGQGPELLIRYENEEAVDDSQLPKDRFSAERLKGVDSTLKIQPAELGDSAVYLCASSLDRDETQYFGPGTRLLVL.

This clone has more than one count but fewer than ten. The CDR3 DNA sequence: TGTGCCAGCAGCCCAGCTGGGGCCAGGACACGCAATCAGCCCCAGCATTTT. Its translation is CASSPAGARTRNQPQHF. The rearrangement joins TRBV7-8 to TRBJ1-5; D may be TRBD1 (5 bases). The CDR3 spans 17 residues. The V gene lost 5 bases and the J gene lost 2 bases, with 19 bases spanning the gap. Germline CDR1 and CDR2: SGHVS and FQNEAQ.

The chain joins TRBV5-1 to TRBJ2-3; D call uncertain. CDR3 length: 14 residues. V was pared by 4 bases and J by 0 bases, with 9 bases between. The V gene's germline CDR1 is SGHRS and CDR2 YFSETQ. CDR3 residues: CASSPGPSTDTQYF. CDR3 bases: TGCGCCAGCAGCCCCGGTCCTAGCACAGATACGCAGTATTTT. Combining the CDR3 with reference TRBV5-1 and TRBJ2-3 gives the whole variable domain KAGVTQTPRYLIKTRGQQVTLSCSPISGHRSVSWYQQTPGQGLQFLFEYFSETQRNKGNFPGRFSGRQFSNSRSEMNVSTLELGDSALYLCASSPGPSTDTQYFGPGTRLTVL.

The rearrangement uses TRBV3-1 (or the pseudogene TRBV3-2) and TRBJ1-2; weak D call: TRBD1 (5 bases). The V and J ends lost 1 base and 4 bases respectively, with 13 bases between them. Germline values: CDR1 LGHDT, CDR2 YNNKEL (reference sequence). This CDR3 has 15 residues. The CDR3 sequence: CASSQGAVGAYGYTF. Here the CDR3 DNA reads TGTGCCAGCAGCCAAGGGGCAGTAGGGGCCTATGGCTACACCTTC.

CDR3 loop: CASSLGTTNEKLFF. CDR3 bases: TGTGCCAGCAGCCTCGGGACAACTAATGAAAAACTGTTTTTT. This chain connects TRBV7-9 to TRBJ1-4; D not resolved. Germline-derived CDR1 and CDR2 are SEHNR and FQNEAQ (reference sequence). Trimming cost V 5 bases and J 0 bases, with 7 bases left between them. The CDR3 runs 14 residues.

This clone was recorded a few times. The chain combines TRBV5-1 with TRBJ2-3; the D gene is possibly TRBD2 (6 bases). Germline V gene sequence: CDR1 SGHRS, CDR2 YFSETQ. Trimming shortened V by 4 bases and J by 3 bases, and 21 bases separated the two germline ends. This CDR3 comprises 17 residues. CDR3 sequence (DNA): TGCGCCAGCAGCCCCTGGACGGGGGACCTTAGGACAGATACGCAGTATTTT. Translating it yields CASSPWTGDLRTDTQYF.

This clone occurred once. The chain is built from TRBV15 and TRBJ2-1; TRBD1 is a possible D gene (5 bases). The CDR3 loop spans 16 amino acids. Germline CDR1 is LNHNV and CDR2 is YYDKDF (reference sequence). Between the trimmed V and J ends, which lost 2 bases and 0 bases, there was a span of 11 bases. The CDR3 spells CATSRIGVSSYNEQFF. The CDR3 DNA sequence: TGTGCCACCAGCAGAATAGGGGTTAGCTCCTACAATGAGCAGTTCTTC.

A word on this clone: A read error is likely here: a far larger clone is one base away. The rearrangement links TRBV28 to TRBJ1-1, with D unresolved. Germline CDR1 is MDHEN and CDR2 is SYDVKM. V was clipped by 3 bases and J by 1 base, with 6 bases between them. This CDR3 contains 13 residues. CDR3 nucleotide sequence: TGTGCCAGCAGTTTGGGCCCGAACACTGAAGCTTTCTTT. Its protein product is CASSLGPNTEAFF.

In DNA, the CDR3 is TGTGCCAGCAGCCGCGACAGACAAGCTTTCTTT. It is translated as CASSRDRQAFF. This chain connects TRBV7-2 to TRBJ1-1; maybe TRBD1 (5 bases). Per germline, CDR1 SGHTA and CDR2 FQGNSA. V was pared by 5 bases and J by 9 bases, with 10 bases between. There are 11 residues in the CDR3.

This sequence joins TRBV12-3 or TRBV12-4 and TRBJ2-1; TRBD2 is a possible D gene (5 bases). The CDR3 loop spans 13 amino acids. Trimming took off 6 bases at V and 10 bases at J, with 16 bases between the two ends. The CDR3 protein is CASSLAPGFEQFF. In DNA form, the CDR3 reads TGTGCCAGCAGCCTTGCCCCGGGATTCGAGCAGTTCTTC.

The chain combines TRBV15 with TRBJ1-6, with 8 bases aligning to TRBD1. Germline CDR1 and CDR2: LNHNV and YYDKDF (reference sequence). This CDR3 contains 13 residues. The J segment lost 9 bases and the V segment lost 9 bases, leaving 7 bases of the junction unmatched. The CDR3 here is CATGQGSGSPLHF. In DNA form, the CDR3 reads TGTGCCACAGGACAGGGAAGCGGTTCACCCCTCCACTTT.

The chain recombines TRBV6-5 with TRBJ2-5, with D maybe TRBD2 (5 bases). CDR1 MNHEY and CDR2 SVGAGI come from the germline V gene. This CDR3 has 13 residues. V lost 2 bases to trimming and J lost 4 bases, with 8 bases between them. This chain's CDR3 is CASSYKRRETQYF. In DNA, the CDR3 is TGTGCCAGCAGTTACAAGCGGCGAGAGACCCAGTACTTC.

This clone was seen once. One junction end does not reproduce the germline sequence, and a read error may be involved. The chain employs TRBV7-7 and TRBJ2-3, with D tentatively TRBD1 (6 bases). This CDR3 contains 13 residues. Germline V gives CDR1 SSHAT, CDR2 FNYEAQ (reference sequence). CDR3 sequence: CASSTTGIGTQYF. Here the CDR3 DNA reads TGTGCTAGCAGCACAACAGGGATTGGGACGCAGTATTTT. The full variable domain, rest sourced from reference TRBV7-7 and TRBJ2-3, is GAGVSQSPRYKVTKRGQDVTLRCDPISSHATLYWYQQALGQGPEFLTYFNYEAQPDKSGLPSDRFSAERPEGSISTLTIQRTEQRDSAMYRCASSTTGIGTQYFGPGTRLTVL.

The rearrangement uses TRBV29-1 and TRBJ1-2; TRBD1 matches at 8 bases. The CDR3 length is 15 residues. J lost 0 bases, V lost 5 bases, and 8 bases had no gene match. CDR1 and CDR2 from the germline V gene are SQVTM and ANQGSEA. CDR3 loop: CSVYGDRTSNYGYTF. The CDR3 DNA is TGCAGCGTTTATGGGGACAGGACTTCTAACTATGGCTACACCTTC. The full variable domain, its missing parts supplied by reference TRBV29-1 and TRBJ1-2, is SAVISQKPSRDICQRGTSLTIQCQVDSQVTMMFWYRQQPGQSLTLIATANQGSEATYESGFVIDKFPISRPNLTFSTLTVSNMSPEDSSIYLCSVYGDRTSNYGYTFGSGTRLTVV.

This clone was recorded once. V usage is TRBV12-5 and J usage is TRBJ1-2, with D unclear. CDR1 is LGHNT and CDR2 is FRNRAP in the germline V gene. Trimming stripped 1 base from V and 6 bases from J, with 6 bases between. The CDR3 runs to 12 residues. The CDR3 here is CASGLDGNGYTF. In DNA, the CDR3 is TGTGCTAGTGGTTTGGACGGGAATGGCTACACCTTC.

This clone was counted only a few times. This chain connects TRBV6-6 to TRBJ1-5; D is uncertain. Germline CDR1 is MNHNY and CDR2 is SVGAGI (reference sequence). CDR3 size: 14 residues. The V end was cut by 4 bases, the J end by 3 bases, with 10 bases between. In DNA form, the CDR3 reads TGTGCCAGCAGTTCCTACAGTGCCAATCAGCCCCAGCATTTT. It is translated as CASSSYSANQPQHF.

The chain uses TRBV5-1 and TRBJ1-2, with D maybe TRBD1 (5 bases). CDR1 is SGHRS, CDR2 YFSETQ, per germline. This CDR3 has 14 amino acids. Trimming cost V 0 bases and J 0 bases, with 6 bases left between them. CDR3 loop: CASSLGQSNYGYTF. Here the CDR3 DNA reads TGCGCCAGCAGCTTGGGACAGTCTAACTATGGCTACACCTTC.

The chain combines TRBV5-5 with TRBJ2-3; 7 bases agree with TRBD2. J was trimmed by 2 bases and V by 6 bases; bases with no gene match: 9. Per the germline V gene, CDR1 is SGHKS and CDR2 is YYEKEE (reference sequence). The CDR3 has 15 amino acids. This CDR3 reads CASTTPGGSTDTQYF. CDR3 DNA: TGTGCCAGCACCACCCCGGGAGGCTCCACAGATACGCAGTATTTT.